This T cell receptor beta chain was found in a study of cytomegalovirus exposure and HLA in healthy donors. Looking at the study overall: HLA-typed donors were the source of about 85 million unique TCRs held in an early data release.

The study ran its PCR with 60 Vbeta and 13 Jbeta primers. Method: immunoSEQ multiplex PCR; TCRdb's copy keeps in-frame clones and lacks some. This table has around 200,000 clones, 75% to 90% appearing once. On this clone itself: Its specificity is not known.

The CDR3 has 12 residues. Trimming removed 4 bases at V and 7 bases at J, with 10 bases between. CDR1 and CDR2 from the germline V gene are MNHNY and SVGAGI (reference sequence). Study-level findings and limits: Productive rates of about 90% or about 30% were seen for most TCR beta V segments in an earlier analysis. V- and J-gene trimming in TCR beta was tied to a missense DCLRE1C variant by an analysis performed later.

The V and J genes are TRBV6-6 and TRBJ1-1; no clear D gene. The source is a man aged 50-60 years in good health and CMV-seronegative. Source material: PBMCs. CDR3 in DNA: TGTGCCAGCAGTTCACGGAGGGTTGAAGCTTTCTTT. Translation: CASSSRRVEAFF.